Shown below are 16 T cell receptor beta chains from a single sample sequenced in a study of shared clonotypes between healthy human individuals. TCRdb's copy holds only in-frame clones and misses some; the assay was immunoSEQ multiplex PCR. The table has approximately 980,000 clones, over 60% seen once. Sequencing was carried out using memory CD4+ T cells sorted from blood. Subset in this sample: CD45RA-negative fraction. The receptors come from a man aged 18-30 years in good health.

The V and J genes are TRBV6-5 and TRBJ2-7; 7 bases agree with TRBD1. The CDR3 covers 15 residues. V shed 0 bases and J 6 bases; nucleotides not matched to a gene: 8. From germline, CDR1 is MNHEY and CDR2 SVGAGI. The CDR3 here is CASSYSTGYGGEQYF. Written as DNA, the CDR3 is TGTGCCAGCAGTTACTCGACAGGGTACGGAGGCGAGCAGTACTTC.

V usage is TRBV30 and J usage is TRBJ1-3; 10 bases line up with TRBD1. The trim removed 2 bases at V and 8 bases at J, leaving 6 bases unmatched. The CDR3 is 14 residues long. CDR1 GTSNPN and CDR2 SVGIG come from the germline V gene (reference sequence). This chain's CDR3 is CAWSPGGQGDTIYF. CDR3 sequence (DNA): TGTGCCTGGAGTCCCGGTGGACAGGGGGACACCATATATTTT.

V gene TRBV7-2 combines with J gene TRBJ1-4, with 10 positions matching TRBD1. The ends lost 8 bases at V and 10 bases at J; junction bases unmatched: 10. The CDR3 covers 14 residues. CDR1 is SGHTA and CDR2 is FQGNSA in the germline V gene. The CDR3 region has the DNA TGTGCCAGCCAGGACAGGGGGTCCCTGGGAAAACTGTTTTTT. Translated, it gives CASQDRGSLGKLFF. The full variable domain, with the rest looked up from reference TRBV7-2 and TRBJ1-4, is GAGVSQSPSNKVTEKGKDVELRCDPISGHTALYWYRQSLGQGLEFLIYFQGNSAPDKSGLPSDRFSAERTGGSVSTLTIQRTQQEDSAVYLCASQDRGSLGKLFFGSGTQLSVL.

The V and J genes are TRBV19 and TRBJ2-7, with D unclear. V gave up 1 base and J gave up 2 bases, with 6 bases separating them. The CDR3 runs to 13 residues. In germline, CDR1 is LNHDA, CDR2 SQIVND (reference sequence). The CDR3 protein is CASSIGPAYEQYF. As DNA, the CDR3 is TGTGCCAGTAGTATAGGACCTGCCTACGAGCAGTACTTC. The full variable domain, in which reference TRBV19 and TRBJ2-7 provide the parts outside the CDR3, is DGGITQSPKYLFRKEGQNVTLSCEQNLNHDAMYWYRQDPGQGLRLIYYSQIVNDFQKGDIAEGYSVSREKKESFPLTVTSAQKNPTAFYLCASSIGPAYEQYFGPGTRLTVT.

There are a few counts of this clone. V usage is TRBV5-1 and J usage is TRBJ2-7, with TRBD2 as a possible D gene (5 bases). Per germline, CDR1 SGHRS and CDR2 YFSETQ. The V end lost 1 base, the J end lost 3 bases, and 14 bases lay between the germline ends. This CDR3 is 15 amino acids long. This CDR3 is CASSLRWEYIYEQYF. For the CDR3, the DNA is TGCGCCAGCAGCTTGCGCTGGGAGTATATCTACGAGCAGTACTTC.

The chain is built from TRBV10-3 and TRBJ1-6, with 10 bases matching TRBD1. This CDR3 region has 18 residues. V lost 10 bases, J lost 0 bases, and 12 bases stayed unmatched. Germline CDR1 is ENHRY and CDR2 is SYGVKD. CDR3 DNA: TGTGCCACCTCTGGCGCGGGACAGGGGAGCTCCTATAATTCACCCCTCCACTTT. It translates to CATSGAGQGSSYNSPLHF.

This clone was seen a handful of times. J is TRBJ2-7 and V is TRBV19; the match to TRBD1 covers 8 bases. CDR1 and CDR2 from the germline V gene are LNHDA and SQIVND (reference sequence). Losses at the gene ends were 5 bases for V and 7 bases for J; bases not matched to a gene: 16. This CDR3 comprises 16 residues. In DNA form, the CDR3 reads TGTGCCAGTAGTTCACGACGGGACAGGTCATTCCTTGAGCAGTACTTC. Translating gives CASSSRRDRSFLEQYF.

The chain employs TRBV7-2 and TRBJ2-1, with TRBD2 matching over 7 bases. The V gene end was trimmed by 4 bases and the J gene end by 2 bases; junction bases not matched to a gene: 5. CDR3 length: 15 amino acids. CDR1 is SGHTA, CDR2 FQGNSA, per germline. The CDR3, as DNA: TGTGCCAGCAGCTACTCGGGAGGAGCCTACAATGAGCAGTTCTTC. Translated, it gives CASSYSGGAYNEQFF.

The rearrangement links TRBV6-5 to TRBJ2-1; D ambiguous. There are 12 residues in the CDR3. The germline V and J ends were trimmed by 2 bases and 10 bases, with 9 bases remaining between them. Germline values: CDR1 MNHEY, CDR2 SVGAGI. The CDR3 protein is CASSYPGPEQFF. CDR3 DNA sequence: TGTGCCAGCAGTTACCCAGGACCCGAGCAGTTCTTC.

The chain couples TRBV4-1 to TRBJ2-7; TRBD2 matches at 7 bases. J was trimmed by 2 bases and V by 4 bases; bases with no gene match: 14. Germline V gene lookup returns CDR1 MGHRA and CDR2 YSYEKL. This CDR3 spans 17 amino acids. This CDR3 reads CASSRQISGGSTYEQYF. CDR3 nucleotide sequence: TGCGCCAGCAGCCGCCAAATATCTGGCGGGAGTACCTACGAGCAGTACTTC.

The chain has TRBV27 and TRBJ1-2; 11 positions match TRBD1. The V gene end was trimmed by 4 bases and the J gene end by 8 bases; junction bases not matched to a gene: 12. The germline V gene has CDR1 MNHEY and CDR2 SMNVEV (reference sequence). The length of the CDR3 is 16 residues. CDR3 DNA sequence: TGTGCCAGCAGTTCCTTTAGGACAGGGGGCGCTGAGGGCTACACCTTC. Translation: CASSSFRTGGAEGYTF.

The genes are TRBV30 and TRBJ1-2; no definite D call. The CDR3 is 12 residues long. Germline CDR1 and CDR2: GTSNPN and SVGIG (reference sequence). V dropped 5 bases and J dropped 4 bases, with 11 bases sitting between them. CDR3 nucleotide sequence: TGTGCCTGGGGGCGGGGTAGCTATGGCTACACCTTC. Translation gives CAWGRGSYGYTF. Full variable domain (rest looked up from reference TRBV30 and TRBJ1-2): SQTIHQWPATLVQPVGSPLSLECTVEGTSNPNLYWYRQAAGRGLQLLFYSVGIGQISSEVPQNLSASRPQDRQFILSSKKLLLSDSGFYLCAWGRGSYGYTFGSGTRLTVV.

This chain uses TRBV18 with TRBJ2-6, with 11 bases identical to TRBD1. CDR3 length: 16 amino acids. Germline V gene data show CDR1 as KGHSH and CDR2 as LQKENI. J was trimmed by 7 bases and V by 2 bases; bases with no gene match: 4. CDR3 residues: CASSPSGTGGANVLTF. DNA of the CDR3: TGTGCCAGCTCACCATCGGGGACAGGGGGAGCCAACGTCCTGACTTTC.

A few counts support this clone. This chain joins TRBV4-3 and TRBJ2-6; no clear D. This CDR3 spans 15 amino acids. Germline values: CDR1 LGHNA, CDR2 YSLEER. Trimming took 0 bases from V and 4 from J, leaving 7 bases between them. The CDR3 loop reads CASSQESEGANVLTF. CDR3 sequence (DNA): TGCGCCAGCAGCCAAGAGTCAGAAGGGGCCAACGTCCTGACTTTC.

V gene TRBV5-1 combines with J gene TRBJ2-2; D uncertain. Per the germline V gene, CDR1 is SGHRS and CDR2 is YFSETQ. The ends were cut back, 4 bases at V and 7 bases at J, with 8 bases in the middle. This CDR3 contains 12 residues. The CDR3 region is CASSTNGGELFF. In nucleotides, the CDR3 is TGCGCCAGCAGCACCAATGGCGGGGAGCTGTTTTTT.

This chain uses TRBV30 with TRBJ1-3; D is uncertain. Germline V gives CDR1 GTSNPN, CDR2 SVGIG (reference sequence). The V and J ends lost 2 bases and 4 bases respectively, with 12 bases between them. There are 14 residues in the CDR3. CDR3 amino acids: CAWSPRSRGNTIYF. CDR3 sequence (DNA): TGTGCCTGGAGTCCCCGCAGCCGGGGAAACACCATATATTTT.